This T cell receptor beta chain is from a study of glioma-infiltrating T cells. Regarding the study as a whole: Very few CDR3 sequences were shared between tissue and blood. Tissue-blood divergence was below expectation in non-neoplastic patients, above in gliomas.

Amplification of TCR alpha and beta CDR3 regions from RNA used iRepertoire nested multiplex PCR. One-step reverse transcription and amplification started from approximately 100-400 ng of tissue mRNA or PBMC total RNA. TCRdb re-called the multiplex PCR reads through MiXCR, storing one row per CDR3 protein. Altogether about 140,000 distinct CDR3 sequences are present, 30% to 40% being singletons, with the ten largest covering 15% to 25%. Per germline, CDR1 MNHEY and CDR2 SMNVEV (reference sequence). This CDR3 is 18 amino acids long. With regard to this clonotype: The antigen is not known. Germline and junction disagree at one end, which may indicate a read error.

V usage is TRBV27 and J usage is TRBJ2-1, with 8 positions matching TRBD2. The sample comprised glioma tissue, nonneoplastic brain tissue, or PBMCs (not recorded which). The clonotype originates from a human donor with low-grade glioma or glioblastoma, undergoing nonglioma brain surgery, or in good health (not recorded which). The CDR3 is CASSFGRWSGSSYNEQSF. The DNA of the CDR3 is TGTGCCAGCAGTTTCGGGCGTTGGAGCGGGAGCTCCTACAATGAGCAGTCCTTC.